This section outlines one T cell receptor beta chain sequence together with its context. Its specificity is not known. This may come from a read error, since a much larger clone is one base off. The CDR3 has 15 residues. Germline CDR1 is DFQATT and CDR2 is SNEGSKA (reference sequence). These data come from a study of T cells after yellow fever vaccination. Study-wide results and limits: A secondary response was less intense yet reached its peak sooner, at day 5 versus 15.

In making TCR cDNA, 5'RACE template switching added a universal primer site and UMIs to it. MiXCR, applied by TCRdb to the 5' RACE reads, yields one record per CDR3 protein. The sample has approximately 110,000 distinct CDR3 sequences, roughly 8.4% seen once; the top ten hold about 25%. The chain recombines TRBV20-1 with TRBJ2-7; TRBD1 matches at 11 bases. Specimen: CD8+ T cells sorted from PBMCs, collected 45 days after the yellow fever booster vaccination. This receptor was taken from a young man who received the YFV17D yellow fever vaccine. CDR3 sequence: CSARGRDRGLYEQHF. As DNA, the CDR3 is TGCAGTGCTAGAGGCCGGGACAGGGGGTTATACGAGCAGCACTTC.